This T cell receptor (beta chain) was documented in a study of early stage breast cancer tumors. Across the study: Under 10 ER+/PR+/HER2- tumors were invasive ductal; four were invasive lobular. Study-wide findings and caveats: Chain pairing and CD4, CD8 or FOXP3 expression were not captured. Compared with adjacent normal breast tissue, tumors showed around 2.7-fold greater T cell density and higher clonality.

Regarding this clone: What it binds is not known.

Only in-frame clones appear in the TCRdb table, and some are missing; sequencing was by immunoSEQ multiplex PCR. This sample has some 58,000 clones, with over 65% found just once. Trimming removed 0 bases from V and 2 bases from J, with 20 bases in between. Germline V gene data show CDR1 as SGHRS and CDR2 as YFSETQ. This CDR3 region has 18 residues. This receptor was obtained from a person aged 25 to 45 with breast cancer. What was sequenced was blood. The J gene is TRBJ1-2, the V gene TRBV5-1, with D possibly TRBD1 on 6 matching bases. CDR3 sequence (DNA): TGCGCCAGCAGCTTGGAGATGGGCCAGGGGAGCTCCAACTATGGCTACACCTTC. Its protein product is CASSLEMGQGSSNYGYTF.